Presented here are 14 T cell receptor beta chains from one specimen sequenced in a study of shared clonotypes between healthy human individuals. The data were produced by immunoSEQ multiplex PCR, yet TCRdb's version contains in-frame clones alone and is incomplete. The sample consists of some 1 million clones, about 77% of them appearing once. Sequenced input: memory CD4+ T cells sorted from blood. Stated subset: CD45RA-negative fraction. The receptors originated from a man aged 18 to 29 in good health.

This clone was picked up a small number of times. The J gene is TRBJ2-5, the V gene TRBV10-3, with TRBD2 identical over 11 bases. This CDR3 has 17 amino acids. Trimming removed 3 bases from V and 5 bases from J; junction bases left unmatched: 11. The V gene's germline CDR1 is ENHRY and CDR2 SYGVKD. CDR3 amino acids: CAISDSVAGGRAETQYF. CDR3 nucleotides: TGTGCCATCAGTGATTCGGTAGCGGGAGGGCGTGCGGAGACCCAGTACTTC.

This clone showed up just a few times. The chain has TRBV18 and TRBJ2-1; TRBD2 is a possible D gene (5 bases). CDR1 and CDR2 (germline): KGHSH, LQKENI. The CDR3 loop spans 15 amino acids. V was cut by 1 base and J by 5 bases, with 12 bases left in between. The CDR3 loop is CASSPQERQNNEQFF. In DNA form, the CDR3 reads TGTGCCAGCTCACCACAGGAGCGGCAAAACAATGAGCAGTTCTTC.

The chain recombines TRBV30 with TRBJ1-4; the D is unclear. V lost 1 base to trimming and J lost 5 bases, with 11 bases between them. Germline V CDR1 and CDR2: GTSNPN, SVGIG (reference sequence). This CDR3 is built from 14 residues. The DNA for the CDR3 is TGTGCCTGGAGTGCCCGGGGAATAAATGAAAAACTGTTTTTT. It is translated as CAWSARGINEKLFF.

The chain carries TRBV7-9 and TRBJ1-5; TRBD1 might be the D (5 bases). The CDR3 spans 14 residues. The germline V gene encodes CDR1 SEHNR and CDR2 FQNEAQ (reference sequence). Trimming stripped 3 bases from V and 1 base from J, with 7 bases between. In nucleotides, the CDR3 is TGTGCCAGCAGCTTGAAGGGGAGCAATCAGCCCCAGCATTTT. This translates into CASSLKGSNQPQHF.

The chain has TRBV25-1 and TRBJ1-4, with D hard to call. Trimming removed 2 bases at V and 5 bases at J, with 9 bases between. CDR3 length: 14 amino acids. Germline V gene sequence: CDR1 MGHDK, CDR2 SYGVNS. The CDR3 protein is CASSEPGRNEKLFF. The CDR3 DNA follows: TGTGCCAGCAGTGAACCAGGAAGGAATGAAAAACTGTTTTTT. The full variable domain, its missing parts supplied by reference TRBV25-1 and TRBJ1-4, is EADIYQTPRYLVIGTGKKITLECSQTMGHDKMYWYQQDPGMELHLIHYSYGVNSTEKGDLSSESTVSRIRTEHFPLTLESARPSHTSQYLCASSEPGRNEKLFFGSGTQLSVL.

The chain has TRBV6-1 and TRBJ2-7; 7 nucleotides match TRBD1. V dropped 7 bases and J dropped 2; count of bases not matched to a gene: 11. The CDR3 spans 15 residues. The germline gives CDR1 MNHNS, CDR2 SASEGT. CDR3 in DNA: TGTGCCAGCAAGGGGGCAGGGGCCTTACCCTACGAGCAGTACTTC. Protein product: CASKGAGALPYEQYF.

Comment on this clone: This CDR3 is also generated by other DNA sequences in the sample. The chain joins TRBV6-6 to TRBJ2-6; D is uncertain. The CDR3 has 16 residues. The V gene's germline CDR1 is MNHNY and CDR2 SVGAGI (reference sequence). Trimming left V 0 bases short and J 4 bases short, with 10 bases between. The CDR3 protein is CASSYSTGSGANVLTF. The CDR3 nucleotides read TGTGCCAGCAGTTACTCGACGGGTTCAGGGGCCAACGTCCTGACTTTC.

The gene calls are TRBV6-5 and TRBJ1-1; D uncertain. Trimming took 5 bases from V and 3 from J, leaving 13 bases between them. CDR1 MNHEY and CDR2 SVGAGI come from the germline V gene. The CDR3 runs 14 residues. Here the CDR3 reads CASSRTTGYTEAFF. As DNA, the CDR3 is TGTGCCAGCAGTCGTACCACGGGATACACTGAAGCTTTCTTT.

This clone has a handful of counts. The rearrangement links TRBV9 to TRBJ2-2; a weak D match, TRBD2 (7 bases). Germline CDR1 is SGDLS and CDR2 is YYNGEE. V shed 2 bases and J shed 6 bases, with 20 bases lying between them. The CDR3 spans 17 residues. The DNA of the CDR3 is TGTGCCAGCAGCGTGGCCCGGGCCCGAGGGGGGGCCGGGGAGCTGTTTTTT. It translates to CASSVARARGGAGELFF.

The chain is built from TRBV11-1 and TRBJ2-3; 9 bases match TRBD1. Losses at the gene ends were 5 bases for V and 2 bases for J; bases not matched to a gene: 5. The germline CDR1 and CDR2 sequences are SGHAT and FQDESV (reference sequence). This CDR3 spans 15 amino acids. The CDR3 loop is CASSPGQGNTDTQYF. The CDR3 DNA reads TGTGCCAGCAGCCCCGGACAGGGGAACACAGATACGCAGTATTTT.

V gene TRBV19 combines with J gene TRBJ1-5; no clear D gene. Germline values: CDR1 LNHDA, CDR2 SQIVND (reference sequence). V shed 6 bases and J shed 7 bases, with 10 bases lying between them. The CDR3 length is 12 residues. The DNA for the CDR3 is TGTGCCAGTAGGTCCAAGGGCCAGCCCCAGCATTTT. It is translated as CASRSKGQPQHF.

The chain joins TRBV30 to TRBJ1-2; D is unresolved. This CDR3 is built from 13 residues. The ends were cut back, 2 bases at V and 7 bases at J, with 14 bases in the middle. CDR1 is GTSNPN and CDR2 is SVGIG in the germline V gene (reference sequence). CDR3 sequence: CAWSQMRAGGYTF. For the CDR3, the DNA is TGTGCCTGGAGTCAGATGAGGGCCGGTGGCTACACCTTC.

Remarks on this clone: This specimen includes other DNA sequences encoding the same CDR3. The V call is TRBV27, the J call TRBJ2-7; 9 bases are a match to TRBD1. Trimming at V came to 5 bases and at J to 4 bases, leaving 9 bases not matched to a gene. CDR1 MNHEY and CDR2 SMNVEV come from the germline V gene (reference sequence). This CDR3 comprises 15 residues. CDR3 amino acids: CASSALGTGSYEQYF. CDR3 nucleotide sequence: TGTGCCAGCAGTGCCCTGGGGACAGGGAGTTACGAGCAGTACTTC.

The chain is built from TRBV20-1 and TRBJ2-7; D unresolved. Germline CDR1 is DFQATT and CDR2 is SNEGSKA (reference sequence). Trimming pared 1 base from V and 4 bases from J, leaving 5 bases between. The CDR3 extends over 11 amino acids. CDR3 region: CSARGQYEQYF. The CDR3 DNA reads TGCAGTGCTAGAGGGCAATACGAGCAGTACTTC.